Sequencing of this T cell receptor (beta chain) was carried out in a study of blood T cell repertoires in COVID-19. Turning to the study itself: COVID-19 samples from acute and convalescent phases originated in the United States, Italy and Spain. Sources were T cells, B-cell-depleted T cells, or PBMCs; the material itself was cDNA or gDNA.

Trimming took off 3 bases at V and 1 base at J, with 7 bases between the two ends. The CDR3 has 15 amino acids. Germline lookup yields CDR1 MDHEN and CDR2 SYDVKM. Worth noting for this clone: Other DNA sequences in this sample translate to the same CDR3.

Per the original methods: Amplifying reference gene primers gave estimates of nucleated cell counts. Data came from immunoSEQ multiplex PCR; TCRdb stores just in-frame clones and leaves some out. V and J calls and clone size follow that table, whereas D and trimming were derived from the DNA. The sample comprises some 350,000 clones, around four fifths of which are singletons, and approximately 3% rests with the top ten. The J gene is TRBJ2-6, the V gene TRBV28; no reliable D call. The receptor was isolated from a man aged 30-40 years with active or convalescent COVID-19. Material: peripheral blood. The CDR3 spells CASSFSGSGANVLTF. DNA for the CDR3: TGTGCCAGCAGTTTCTCGGGTTCTGGGGCCAACGTCCTGACTTTC.